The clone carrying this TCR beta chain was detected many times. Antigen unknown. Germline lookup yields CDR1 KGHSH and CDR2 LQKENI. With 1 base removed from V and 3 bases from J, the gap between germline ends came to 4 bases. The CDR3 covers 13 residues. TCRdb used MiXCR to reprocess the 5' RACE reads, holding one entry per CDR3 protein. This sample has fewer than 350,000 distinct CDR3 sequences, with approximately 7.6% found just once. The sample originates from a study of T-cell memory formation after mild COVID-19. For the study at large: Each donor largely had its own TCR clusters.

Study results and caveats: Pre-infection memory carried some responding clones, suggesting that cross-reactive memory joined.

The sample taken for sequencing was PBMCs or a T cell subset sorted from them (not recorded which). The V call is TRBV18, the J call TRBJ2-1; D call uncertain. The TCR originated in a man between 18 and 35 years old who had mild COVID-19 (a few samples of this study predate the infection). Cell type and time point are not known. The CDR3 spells CASSPQGYNEQFF. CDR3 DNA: TGTGCCAGCTCACCACAGGGCTACAATGAGCAGTTCTTC.